These T cell receptor beta chains were read from a single sample in a study of T cell changes during pregnancy in multiple sclerosis. Sequenced by immunoSEQ multiplex PCR; TCRdb stores in-frame clones only, minus some. Of approximately 44,000 clones in the sample, around 90% were seen once. The sample consisted of CD4+ T cells from peripheral blood mononuclear cells, taken in the third trimester of pregnancy. The receptors derive from a female donor with multiple sclerosis, enrolled in a pregnancy study. Both conserved end residues are part of each CDR3.

v_gene: TRBV18; CDR3aa: CASSHGQGAVPQYF
v_gene: TRBV5-1; CDR3aa: CASSTAVLAGGSYEQYF
v_gene: TRBV6-6; CDR3aa: CASISGTRRYNEQFF
v_gene: TRBV28; CDR3aa: CASSRMTGGNSPLHF
v_gene: TRBV5-6; CDR3aa: CASSLGPDRGNQPQHF
v_gene: TRBV7-2; CDR3aa: CASSLEGTSGRNEQYF
v_gene: TRBV18; CDR3aa: CASSLGTAYEQYF
v_gene: TRBV7-6; CDR3aa: CASSLGVGGSGNTIYF
v_gene: TRBV7-2; CDR3aa: CASARERLSDTQYF
v_gene: TRBV6-5; CDR3aa: CASSYRQNYGYTF
v_gene: TRBV29-1; CDR3aa: CSVTETGFYEQYF
v_gene: TRBV7-2; CDR3aa: CVSALAGDLSSYEQYF
v_gene: TRBV19; CDR3aa: CASSIVGLAGGPGTGELFF
v_gene: TRBV7-2; CDR3aa: CASSVGQVETQYF
v_gene: TRBV7-3; CDR3aa: CASSPDRVEGELFF
v_gene: TRBV29-1; CDR3aa: CSVEAGSTDTQYF
v_gene: TRBV18; CDR3aa: CASSPQGGTDTQYF
v_gene: TRBV4-3; CDR3aa: CASSQVPRITGANVLTF
v_gene: TRBV7-2; CDR3aa: CASSKAGGTGDQPQHF
v_gene: TRBV19; CDR3aa: CASNHWGNGGANYGYTF
v_gene: TRBV27; CDR3aa: CASRTGGTSGYEQYF
v_gene: TRBV11-3; CDR3aa: CASSSEILLAGDTGELFF
v_gene: TRBV29-1; CDR3aa: CSVEKAGTGNDIQYF
v_gene: TRBV5-1; CDR3aa: CASSPAGGTVNEQFF
v_gene: TRBV9; CDR3aa: CASSVVGDPRTNTEAFF
v_gene: TRBV9; CDR3aa: CASSGLNVYGYTF
v_gene: TRBV11-2; CDR3aa: CASSFFSGNSGNTIYF
v_gene: TRBV19; CDR3aa: CASSTAHTGPYGYTF
v_gene: TRBV2; CDR3aa: CASRAYRSTNEKLFF
v_gene: TRBV19; CDR3aa: CASSIRGQGTSRAYEQYF
v_gene: TRBV9; CDR3aa: CASSPRVAGVVINEQFF
v_gene: TRBV7-3; CDR3aa: CASSLSSQGTTRYNEQFF
v_gene: TRBV28; CDR3aa: CASSPRQGISDTQYF
v_gene: TRBV9; CDR3aa: CASSASTGFTEAFF
v_gene: TRBV7-2; CDR3aa: CASSPLRASATYEQYF
v_gene: TRBV28; CDR3aa: CASSPIGQNTEAFF
v_gene: TRBV18; CDR3aa: CASSPDGGYGYTF